Here is one TCR beta chain with its context. This sample is drawn from a study of blood T cell repertoires in COVID-19. As handled by the study authors: Amplification of reference gene primers provided the estimated nucleated cell counts. The method was immunoSEQ multiplex PCR; TCRdb's version includes in-frame clones alone and lacks a portion of them. From that table come the V and J calls and clone size; the DNA was used to work out D and trimming. The sample lists 70,000 to 95,000 clones, roughly 86% occurring once. The CDR3 consists of 15 residues. Trimming took off 6 bases at V and 10 bases at J, with 21 bases between the two ends. Germline V gene sequence: CDR1 MGHDK, CDR2 SYGVNS.

Sequencing input: peripheral blood. This receptor was obtained from a human donor in a cohort sampled during active COVID-19. This chain joins TRBV25-1 and TRBJ1-4, with unresolved D. The CDR3, as DNA: TGTGCCAGCAGCGAACCAGGTCGGGGTCGGGGAAAACTGTTTTTT. Its protein product is CASSEPGRGRGKLFF.